One and the same sample provided the 2 T cell receptor beta chains below, sequenced in a study of T-cell memory formation after mild COVID-19. MiXCR was run by TCRdb on the 5' RACE reads, yielding one entry per CDR3 protein. The data show roughly 450,000 distinct CDR3 sequences, with about 20% seen just once and 9% to 15% held by the top ten. Input material: PBMCs or a T cell subset sorted from them (not recorded which). These TCRs come from an adult woman who had mild COVID-19 (a few samples of this study predate the infection). Cell type and time point are not known.

CDR3 residues: CASSSSGTGSDGYTF. The CDR3 DNA follows: TGTGCCAGCAGTTCCTCCGGGACAGGGTCTGATGGCTACACCTTC. V gene TRBV12-3 or TRBV12-4 combines with J gene TRBJ1-2, with 9 bases that match TRBD1. The length of the CDR3 is 15 residues. The V gene end was trimmed by 4 bases and the J gene end by 6 bases; junction bases not matched to a gene: 9.

This clonotype was counted a few times. The rearrangement links TRBV27 to TRBJ2-7, with 13 positions matching TRBD2. Germline V gene lookup returns CDR1 MNHEY and CDR2 SMNVEV (reference sequence). Germline trimming cut 4 bases from V and 5 bases from J; bases unmatched to any gene: 8. This CDR3 spans 16 amino acids. CDR3 sequence (DNA): TGTGCCAGCAGTTCCTACCTTGGGACTAGCGGGAACGAGCAGTACTTC. Translation gives CASSSYLGTSGNEQYF.